Detailed here is one T cell receptor (beta chain). There is no known antigen for this receptor. No base quality values were provided; no much bigger clone lies one nucleotide off. This entry belongs to a study of blood T cell repertoires in COVID-19 (dated by TCRdb to about 2020). With regard to the full study: Samples from collaborators originated in the United States, Italy and Spain and spanned both the acute and convalescent phases of COVID-19. The prospective study material was composed of cDNA or gDNA derived from T cells, B-cell-depleted T cells, or PBMCs. The dataset comprised deeply sampled blood TCRbeta repertoires from subjects exposed to, actively infected with, or recovered from COVID-19. The repertoires were released in a freely available public database meant as a resource for research on the immune response to SARS-CoV-2. The samples were drawn from two sources: the first 160 participants of the ongoing ImmuneRACE study, and 950 to 1,500 subjects contributed by 6 global collaborators. A de-identified subject ID, COVID-19 status, age in years and sex were almost always included in the sample metadata. Where HLA class I and class II types were available, the types were taken from metadata supplied by the sample provider, not from assay-based typing.

What the work shows at the level of the full study, not this receptor alone: Clinical and demographic metadata were provided uncurated, with the amount varying by source and participant.

Whole blood was collected in K2EDTA tubes by collaborating institutions according to the institutions' own protocols. Collaborator samples were shipped for TCRbeta analysis as frozen whole blood, isolated PBMCs, or DNA extracted from either sample type. Trimming removed 5 bases from V and 4 bases from J, leaving 11 bases between the germline ends. The CDR3 goes from the cysteine to the phenylalanine over 14 residues. Only the CDR3 region is kept as DNA, spanning 42 bases read in frame from base 1. Reading the germline V gene (reference sequence) gives CDR1 SEHNR and CDR2 FQNEAQ. The immunoSEQ Assay, a bias-controlled multiplex PCR, was used to amplify TCRbeta CDR3 regions from genomic DNA. The source study handled its data this way. The number of nucleated cells in each sample was estimated from the amplification of reference gene primers within the assay. To quantify the absolute abundance of each unique TCRbeta CDR3 rearrangement, sequence reads were collapsed and filtered. For each sample, productive Simpson clonality was calculated as the square root of Simpson's diversity index across productive rearrangements. Not all clones reach the TCRdb copy of this immuneACCESS table, which keeps in-frame sequences only. Checked studies attribute under half of the gap to unresolved V genes and leave the rest unexplained. V, J and clone size are taken as reported in that table, and D and trimming were inferred from the DNA itself. The sample yields around 270,000 clones; roughly 89% were counted once. 0.7% to 0.9% of the sample belongs to the ten largest clones.

The chain is assembled from TRBV7-9 and TRBJ2-2; no D gene call is confident. The specimen was peripheral blood. This TCR was recovered from a man between 25 and 39 years old with acute or convalescent COVID-19. CDR3 loop: CASSPPTGTGELFF. DNA sequence: TGTGCCAGCAGCCCGCCGACTGGCACCGGGGAGCTGTTTTTT.